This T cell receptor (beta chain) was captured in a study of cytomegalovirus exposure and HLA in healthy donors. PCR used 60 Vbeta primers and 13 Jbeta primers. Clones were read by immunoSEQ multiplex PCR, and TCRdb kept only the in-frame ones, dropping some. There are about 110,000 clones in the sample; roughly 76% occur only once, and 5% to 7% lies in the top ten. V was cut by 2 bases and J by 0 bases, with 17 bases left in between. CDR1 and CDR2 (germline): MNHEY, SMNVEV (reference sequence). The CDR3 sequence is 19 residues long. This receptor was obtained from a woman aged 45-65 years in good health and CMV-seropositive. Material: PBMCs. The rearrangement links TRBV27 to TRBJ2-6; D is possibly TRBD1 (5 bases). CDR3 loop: CASSLKRIQVGSGANVLTF. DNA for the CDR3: TGTGCCAGCAGTTTAAAAAGAATACAGGTCGGCTCTGGGGCCAACGTCCTGACTTTC.